Given below is one TCR beta chain in context. These data originate in a study of monozygotic twins with cystic fibrosis. Profiled with immunoSEQ multiplex PCR; TCRdb holds only in-frame clones, not every one. The sample lists about 32,000 clones, about 92% seen once, with roughly 1% in the top ten. Trimming removed 5 bases from V and 4 bases from J, with 14 bases in between. The germline CDR1 and CDR2 sequences are SGHAT and FQNNGV. This CDR3 region has 14 residues. This receptor was taken from a girl aged 2 to 10 with cystic fibrosis. The sequencing sample was made of blood. The rearrangement joins TRBV11-2 to TRBJ1-1; TRBD1 is a possible D gene (5 bases). This CDR3 reads CASSISGGSTEAFF. The CDR3 bases are TGTGCCAGCAGCATTTCCGGGGGAAGCACTGAAGCTTTCTTT. The variable domain in full, with the rest retrieved from reference TRBV11-2 and TRBJ1-1, is EAGVAQSPRYKIIEKRQSVAFWCNPISGHATLYWYQQILGQGPKLLIQFQNNGVVDDSQLPKDRFSAERLKGVDSTLKIQPAKLEDSAVYLCASSISGGSTEAFFGQGTRLTVV.